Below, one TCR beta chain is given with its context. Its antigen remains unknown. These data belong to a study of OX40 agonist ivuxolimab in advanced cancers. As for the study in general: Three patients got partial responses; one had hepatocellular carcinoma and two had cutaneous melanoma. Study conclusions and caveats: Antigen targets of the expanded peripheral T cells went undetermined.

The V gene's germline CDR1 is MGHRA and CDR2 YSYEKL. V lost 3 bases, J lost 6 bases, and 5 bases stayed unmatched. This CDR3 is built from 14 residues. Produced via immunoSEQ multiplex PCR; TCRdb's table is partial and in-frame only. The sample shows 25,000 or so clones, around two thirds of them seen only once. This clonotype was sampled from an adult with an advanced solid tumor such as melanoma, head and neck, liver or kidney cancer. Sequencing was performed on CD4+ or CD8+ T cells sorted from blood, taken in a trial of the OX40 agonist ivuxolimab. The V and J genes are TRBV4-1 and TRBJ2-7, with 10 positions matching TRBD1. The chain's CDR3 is CASSQQTGGREQYF. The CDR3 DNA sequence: TGCGCCAGCAGCCAGCAGACAGGGGGCCGCGAGCAGTACTTC.